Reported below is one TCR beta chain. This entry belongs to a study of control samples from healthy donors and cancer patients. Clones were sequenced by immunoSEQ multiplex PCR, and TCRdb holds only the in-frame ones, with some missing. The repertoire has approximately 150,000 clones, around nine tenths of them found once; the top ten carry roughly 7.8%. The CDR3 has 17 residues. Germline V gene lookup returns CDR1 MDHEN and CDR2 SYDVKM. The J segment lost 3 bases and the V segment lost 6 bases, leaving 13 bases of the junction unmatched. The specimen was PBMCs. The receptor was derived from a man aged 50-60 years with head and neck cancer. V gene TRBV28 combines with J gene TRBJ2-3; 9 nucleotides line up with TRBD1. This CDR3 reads CASSFLLPGQGTDTQYF. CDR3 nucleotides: TGTGCCAGCAGCTTTCTGTTACCGGGACAGGGTACAGATACGCAGTATTTT.